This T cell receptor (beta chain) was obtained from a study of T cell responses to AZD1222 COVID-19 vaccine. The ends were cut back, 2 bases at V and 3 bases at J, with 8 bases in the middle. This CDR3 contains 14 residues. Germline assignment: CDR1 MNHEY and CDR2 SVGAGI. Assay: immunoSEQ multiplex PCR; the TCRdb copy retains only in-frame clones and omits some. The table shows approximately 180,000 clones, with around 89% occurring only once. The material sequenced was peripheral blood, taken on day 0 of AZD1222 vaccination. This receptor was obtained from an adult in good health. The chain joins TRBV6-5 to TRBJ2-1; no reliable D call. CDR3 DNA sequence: TGTGCCAGCAGTTACCGTGCTAGCTACAATGAGCAGTTCTTC. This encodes CASSYRASYNEQFF.